This note documents a single T cell receptor (beta chain) sequence. Its antigen remains unidentified. CD8+ and CD4+ T cells from blood underwent TCR beta sequencing. Unmatched junction bases numbered 9, after V lost 7 bases and J lost 6 bases. The length of the CDR3 is 14 residues. The germline V gene encodes CDR1 SGHRS and CDR2 YFSETQ. This entry is derived from a study of CD8 T cells in Susac syndrome. Findings of the study overall: The authors acknowledged that the study's TCR sequencing and HLA analysis involved relatively few individuals.

Random hexamers primed reverse transcription of roughly 0.45 to 1 ug RNA. TCRdb redid the calling of the immunoSEQ multiplex PCR reads with MiXCR, one entry per CDR3 protein. The data show about 150,000 distinct CDR3 sequences, roughly nine tenths seen once. Sequencing was done on a sample of CD4+ T cells from PBMCs. This rearrangement joins TRBV5-1 to TRBJ2-2; TRBD2 aligns across 7 bases. The clonotype comes from a human donor in good health. The CDR3 sequence: CASGLEAGSGELFF. CDR3 sequence (DNA): TGCGCCAGCGGACTAGAGGCTGGGTCCGGGGAGCTGTTTTTT.